This entry lists 29 T cell receptor beta chains sequenced from one sample in a study of T cells in Graves' hyperthyroidism and ophthalmopathy. Amplified regions were TCR beta CDR3 sequences from RNA transcripts. HTBI primers drove first-round RT-PCR of the TCR CDR3. TCRdb reanalysed the multiplex PCR reads using MiXCR and keeps one entry per CDR3 protein. Of about 600,000 distinct CDR3 sequences listed, approximately 16% were seen once; the top ten hold around 3.5%. Sequenced: blood. Receptor source: a woman aged 40 to 50 with Graves' ophthalmopathy.

The chain couples TRBV11-2 to TRBJ2-1; 14 bases fit TRBD2. After removal of 5 bases from V and 8 bases from J, the junction contained 14 bases not matched to a gene. This CDR3 is 18 amino acids long. CDR1 SGHAT and CDR2 FQNNGV come from the germline V gene. The CDR3 region is CASSNGAGTSGRLDEQFF. The CDR3 DNA reads TGTGCCAGCAGCAACGGGGCGGGGACTAGCGGGAGATTAGATGAGCAGTTCTTC.

This clonotype has more than one count but fewer than ten. A much larger clone differs by one base, so this may be a read error. This chain joins TRBV6-1 and TRBJ2-1, with TRBD1 matching over 7 bases. The CDR3 has 13 amino acids. Germline V gene lookup returns CDR1 MNHNS and CDR2 SASEGT. CDR3 nucleotides: TGTGCCAGCAGGATAGACAGGGCGAATGAGCAGTCCTTC. It encodes CASRIDRANEQSF.

This clonotype was observed many times. The chain recombines TRBV30 with TRBJ2-1; possibly TRBD1 or TRBD2 for D (5 bases each). Trimming shortened V by 1 base and J by 5 bases, and 12 bases separated the two germline ends. CDR1 and CDR2 from the germline V gene are GTSNPN and SVGIG (reference sequence). This CDR3 has 14 residues. The CDR3, as DNA: TGTGCCTGGAGTGGGGGGATGAACCACAATGAGCAGTTCTTC. This translates into CAWSGGMNHNEQFF.

J is TRBJ2-3 and V is TRBV11-2, with 9 nucleotides matching TRBD1. The CDR3 is made up of 18 amino acids. V shed 5 bases and J 0 bases; nucleotides not matched to a gene: 12. CDR1 SGHAT and CDR2 FQNNGV come from the germline V gene. Written as DNA, the CDR3 is TGTGCCAGCAGCCGAAGTGGGACAGGGAGAGTGAGCACAGATACGCAGTATTTT. Translated, it gives CASSRSGTGRVSTDTQYF.

V gene TRBV6-1 combines with J gene TRBJ1-5, with 12 bases aligning to TRBD1. This CDR3 has 17 amino acids. Germline-derived CDR1 and CDR2 are MNHNS and SASEGT. V was clipped by 3 bases and J by 3 bases; unmatched bases: 6. The CDR3 reads CASSDRDRGRNNQPQHF. The CDR3 DNA follows: TGTGCCAGCAGTGATCGGGACAGGGGGCGAAACAATCAGCCCCAGCATTTT.

This clonotype turned up a few times. The CDR3: CASSKGSRDTGEKGYTF. CDR3 nucleotide sequence: TGTGCCAGTAGTAAAGGCTCCCGGGACACGGGTGAGAAGGGCTACACCTTC. This chain joins TRBV19 and TRBJ1-2; D is possibly TRBD1 (6 bases). The length of the CDR3 is 17 residues. Germline CDR1 reads LNHDA; CDR2 reads SQIVND (reference sequence). Trimming removed 4 bases at V and 8 bases at J, with 26 bases between.

The rearrangement links TRBV19 to TRBJ2-1, with TRBD2 matching 10 bases. This CDR3 has 19 amino acids. The J segment lost 0 bases and the V segment lost 7 bases, leaving 15 bases of the junction unmatched. CDR1 and CDR2 from the germline V gene are LNHDA and SQIVND (reference sequence). The CDR3 protein is CASNAGLAAPMGSYNEQFF. In nucleotides, the CDR3 is TGTGCCAGTAATGCTGGACTAGCGGCCCCGATGGGCTCCTACAATGAGCAGTTCTTC. Supplemented by reference TRBV19 and TRBJ2-1, the full variable domain reads DGGITQSPKYLFRKEGQNVTLSCEQNLNHDAMYWYRQDPGQGLRLIYYSQIVNDFQKGDIAEGYSVSREKKESFPLTVTSAQKNPTAFYLCASNAGLAAPMGSYNEQFFGPGTRLTVL.

Only a few counts were recorded for this clonotype. V gene TRBV6-5 combines with J gene TRBJ2-3, with D hard to call. The CDR3 contains 13 residues. Per germline, CDR1 MNHEY and CDR2 SVGAGI. V gave up 0 bases and J gave up 6 bases, with 7 bases separating them. Written as DNA, the CDR3 is TGTGCCAGCAGTTACTCCCACGGGGATACGCAGTATTTT. Protein: CASSYSHGDTQYF.

For this clonotype: A read error may be the cause here, since a much bigger clone is one base away. This chain connects TRBV6-1 to TRBJ2-3; no reliable D call. CDR1 MNHNS and CDR2 SASEGT come from the germline V gene. V was shortened by 5 bases and J by 0 bases, with 9 bases between the two germline ends. The CDR3 has 14 amino acids. CDR3 nucleotide sequence: TGTGCCAGCAGTATCTGGGGAAGCACAGATACGCAGTATTTT. It encodes CASSIWGSTDTQYF.

There are many counts of this clonotype. This chain joins TRBV6-2 or TRBV6-3 and TRBJ2-2; 15 nucleotides match TRBD2. The CDR3 is 18 residues long. The V segment lost 8 bases and the J segment 4 bases; nucleotides outside the gene matches: 11. Germline values: CDR1 MNHEY, CDR2 SVGEGT. CDR3 in DNA: TGTGCCAGCCGTACCAGGACTAGCGGGAGGGATGTCACCGGGGAGCTGTTTTTT. Translated, it gives CASRTRTSGRDVTGELFF.

This clonotype was observed many times. An end of the junction differs from the germline gene, which may be a read error. Here the CDR3 reads CASSEGTSGYTGELFF. In DNA form, the CDR3 reads TGTGCCAGCAGCGAAGGGACTAGCGGATACACCGGGGAGCTGTTTTTT. This chain links TRBV2 with TRBJ2-2; TRBD2 matches 11 bases. CDR3 length: 16 residues. From germline, CDR1 is SNHLY and CDR2 FYNNEI.

This clonotype was observed a handful of times. The chain carries TRBV20-1 and TRBJ2-7; D may be TRBD1 (6 bases). The germline CDR1 and CDR2 sequences are DFQATT and SNEGSKA (reference sequence). Trimming stripped 6 bases from V and 0 bases from J, with 12 bases between. CDR3 length: 13 residues. The CDR3 nucleotides read TGCAGTGCCGATTCGGACAGCTCCTACGAGCAGTACTTC. Residues: CSADSDSSYEQYF.

This clonotype came up many times. The chain joins TRBV2 to TRBJ1-2, with TRBD1 identical over 8 bases. Germline CDR1 is SNHLY and CDR2 is FYNNEI. The CDR3 extends over 16 amino acids. J was trimmed by 4 bases and V by 5 bases; bases with no gene match: 12. CDR3 nucleotides: TGTGCCAGCAGTCCGGACAGGGACCCCCGTGGCTATGGCTACACCTTC. Protein sequence: CASSPDRDPRGYGYTF.

This clonotype was seen repeatedly, ten times or more. The chain couples TRBV28 to TRBJ1-2, with 8 bases matching TRBD1. This CDR3 is built from 14 residues. Per germline, CDR1 MDHEN and CDR2 SYDVKM. J lost 8 bases, V lost 5 bases, and 10 bases had no gene match. The CDR3 nucleotides are TGTGCCAGCAGTGACGGGACAGGAGACGAGGGCTACACCTTC. Translation gives CASSDGTGDEGYTF.

There are many counts of this clonotype. The rearrangement links TRBV3-1 to TRBJ1-1; a weak D match, TRBD1 (5 bases). The length of the CDR3 is 15 residues. Trimming pared 2 bases from V and 3 bases from J, leaving 13 bases between. In germline, CDR1 is LGHDT, CDR2 YNNKEL (reference sequence). For the CDR3, the DNA is TGTGCCAGCAGCCAACTCTCTGGGGCTGACACTGAAGCTTTCTTT. This gives the protein CASSQLSGADTEAFF. The variable domain in full, completed from reference TRBV3-1 and TRBJ1-1, reads DTAVSQTPKYLVTQMGNDKSIKCEQNLGHDTMYWYKQDSKKFLKIMFSYNNKELIINETVPNRFSPKSPDKAHLNLHINSLELGDSAVYFCASSQLSGADTEAFFGQGTRLTVV.

This clonotype was detected only a few times. The chain joins TRBV2 to TRBJ2-7; D is uncertain. Per germline, CDR1 SNHLY and CDR2 FYNNEI. The length of the CDR3 is 13 residues. Trimming shortened V by 3 bases and J by 0 bases, and 6 bases separated the two germline ends. The CDR3, as DNA: TGTGCCAGCAGTGATTTCAGCTCCTACGAGCAGTACTTC. This encodes CASSDFSSYEQYF.

This clonotype was detected ten times or more. The V call is TRBV11-2, the J call TRBJ2-5, with 14 bases matching TRBD2. V shed 4 bases, J shed 5 bases, and the junction held 6 bases outside the gene matches. The CDR3 has 16 amino acids. Germline V gene lookup returns CDR1 SGHAT and CDR2 FQNNGV. CDR3 DNA: TGTGCCAGCAGCTCAACGACTAGCGGGAGGGCGGAGACCCAGTACTTC. This codes for CASSSTTSGRAETQYF.

The chain couples TRBV11-2 to TRBJ2-7, with D unclear. The germline V gene encodes CDR1 SGHAT and CDR2 FQNNGV. Trimming pared 5 bases from V and 1 base from J, leaving 6 bases between. This CDR3 is 12 amino acids long. CDR3 loop: CASSAESYEQYF. CDR3 nucleotides: TGTGCCAGCAGCGCCGAATCCTACGAGCAGTACTTC.

This clonotype was recorded at least ten times. The V call is TRBV5-1, the J call TRBJ2-1; D gene unclear. Trimming shortened V by 1 base and J by 3 bases, and 14 bases separated the two germline ends. The CDR3 spans 16 residues. Looked up from germline, CDR1 is SGHRS and CDR2 is YFSETQ. The CDR3 nucleotides are TGCGCCAGCAGCTTGACCCTGCTAGGAAGCTACAATGAGCAGTTCTTC. It translates to CASSLTLLGSYNEQFF.

The J gene is TRBJ1-3, the V gene TRBV7-3; the match to TRBD1 covers 8 bases. Per germline, CDR1 SGHTA and CDR2 FQGTGA. CDR3 length: 15 residues. V was pared by 5 bases and J by 2 bases, with 5 bases of the junction left unmatched. CDR3 coding DNA: TGTGCCAGCAGCCCGCAGGGGGCTACTGGAAACACCATATATTTT. Translation gives CASSPQGATGNTIYF.

V and J are TRBV27 and TRBJ2-4; unclear D gene. Germline loops: CDR1 MNHEY, CDR2 SMNVEV (reference sequence). The CDR3 spans 13 residues. Trimming took 2 bases from V and 9 from J, leaving 11 bases between them. CDR3 amino acids: CASSLQQQGIQYF. In DNA form, the CDR3 reads TGTGCCAGCAGTTTACAACAGCAAGGCATTCAGTACTTC.

This clonotype was observed at least ten times. The chain combines TRBV20-1 with TRBJ2-1; D possibly corresponds to TRBD2 (6 bases). The CDR3 consists of 15 residues. V shed 5 bases and J shed 0 bases, with 14 bases lying between them. The germline gives CDR1 DFQATT, CDR2 SNEGSKA (reference sequence). As DNA, the CDR3 is TGCAGTGCTCCTACTCGGGGGAGCTCCTACAATGAGCAGTTCTTC. Translation gives CSAPTRGSSYNEQFF.

This clonotype occurred a few times. Germline and junction disagree at one end, which may indicate a read error. The V call is TRBV6-1, the J call TRBJ1-1, with D maybe TRBD1 (6 bases). This CDR3 comprises 14 residues. Germline CDR1 reads MNHNS; CDR2 reads SASEGT. CDR3 protein: CASREGGPGTEAFF. The CDR3 DNA follows: TGTGCCAGCAGAGAAGGGGGGCCGGGCACTGAAGCTTTCTTT.

This clonotype was seen at least ten times. The J gene is TRBJ1-2, the V gene TRBV6-1; 8 positions match TRBD1. The length of the CDR3 is 12 residues. Germline lookup yields CDR1 MNHNS and CDR2 SASEGT. Trimming removed 5 bases from V and 7 bases from J; junction bases left unmatched: 3. In DNA form, the CDR3 reads TGTGCCAGCAGTCGCGACAGGGGTGGCTACACCTTC. It specifies CASSRDRGGYTF.

This clonotype was recorded many times. The genes are TRBV29-1 and TRBJ2-2; TRBD2 matches at 7 bases. Germline trimming cut 5 bases from V and 6 bases from J; bases unmatched to any gene: 6. Looked up from germline, CDR1 is SQVTM and CDR2 is ANQGSEA. The CDR3 consists of 13 residues. The CDR3 spells CSVRLGGAGELFF. Written as DNA, the CDR3 is TGCAGCGTTCGATTGGGAGGGGCCGGGGAGCTGTTTTTT.

In its sample, this clonotype was seen a few times. The rearrangement links TRBV30 to TRBJ1-6; perhaps TRBD1 as D (5 bases). CDR1 is GTSNPN and CDR2 is SVGIG in the germline V gene (reference sequence). The CDR3 consists of 12 residues. With 7 bases removed from V and 7 bases from J, the gap between germline ends came to 11 bases. The CDR3 sequence is CASGRLNSPLHF. CDR3 bases: TGTGCCTCGGGACGGCTCAATTCACCCCTCCACTTT.

This clonotype was recorded a few times. V is TRBV19 and J is TRBJ1-5; D unresolved. Trimming removed 5 bases from V and 8 bases from J, with 31 bases in between. Germline V gives CDR1 LNHDA, CDR2 SQIVND (reference sequence). The CDR3 runs to 19 residues. The chain's CDR3 is CASSPHPLDLLRSQEPQHF. CDR3 sequence (DNA): TGTGCCAGTAGTCCCCACCCTCTAGACCTACTAAGGAGTCAAGAGCCCCAGCATTTT.

The CDR3 here is CAWSPVSYEQYF. CDR3 nucleotides: TGTGCCTGGAGTCCAGTTTCCTACGAGCAGTACTTC. J is TRBJ2-7 and V is TRBV30; D unclear. Germline lookup yields CDR1 GTSNPN and CDR2 SVGIG (reference sequence). V dropped 2 bases and J dropped 1 base, with 6 bases sitting between them. The CDR3 loop spans 12 amino acids.

This clonotype occurred many times. This chain connects TRBV3-1 to TRBJ1-1; 11 nucleotides match TRBD1. The CDR3 sequence is 14 residues long. V shed 6 bases, J shed 6 bases, and the junction held 6 bases outside the gene matches. Looked up from germline, CDR1 is LGHDT and CDR2 is YNNKEL (reference sequence). The CDR3 nucleotides are TGTGCCAGCAGTTTACGGACAGGGGGCTCTGAAGCTTTCTTT. Its protein is CASSLRTGGSEAFF.